This T cell receptor (beta chain) was found in a study of shared clonotypes between healthy human individuals. Study-wide results and caveats: An anticipated effect of sequencing depth on clonotype sharing among donors was recognized.

Running of the assay took place at deep level. Using approximately 190 ng DNA, about 30,000 T cell genomes, the sorted-subset replicate PCRs were run. Produced via immunoSEQ multiplex PCR; TCRdb's table is partial and in-frame only. The top ten clones hold under 2% of a sample with around 1.9 million clones, roughly 91% of them seen once. Naive CD8 cells comprised CD45RO-negative, CCR7-positively selected cells, excluding terminally differentiated effector memory CD45RA+ cells. CDR1 is SEHNR and CDR2 is FQNEAQ in the germline V gene (reference sequence). The CDR3 contains 13 residues. Between the trimmed V and J ends, which lost 4 bases and 0 bases, there was a span of 7 bases. On this clone: Its antigen is unknown.

The sequencing input was naive CD8+ T cells from PBMCs. The chain employs TRBV7-9 and TRBJ2-7; D is uncertain. The TCR comes from a young man in good health. Some clones in this sample may be carry-over from other donors' samples. CDR3 residues: CASSSQRSYEQYF. In DNA form, the CDR3 reads TGTGCCAGCAGCTCCCAGCGCTCCTACGAGCAGTACTTC.